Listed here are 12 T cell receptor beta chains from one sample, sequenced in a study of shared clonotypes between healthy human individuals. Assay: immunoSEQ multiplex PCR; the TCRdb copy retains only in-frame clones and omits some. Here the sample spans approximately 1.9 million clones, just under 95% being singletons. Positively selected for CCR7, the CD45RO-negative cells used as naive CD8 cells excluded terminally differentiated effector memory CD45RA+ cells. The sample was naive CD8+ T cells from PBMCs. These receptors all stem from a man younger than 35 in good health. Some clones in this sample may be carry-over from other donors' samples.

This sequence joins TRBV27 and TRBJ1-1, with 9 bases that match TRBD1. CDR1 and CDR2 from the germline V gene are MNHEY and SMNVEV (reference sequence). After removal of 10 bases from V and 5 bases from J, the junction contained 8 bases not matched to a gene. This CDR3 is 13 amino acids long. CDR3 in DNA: TGTGCCACCTACGAGGACAGGGGAACTGAAGCTTTCTTT. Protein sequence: CATYEDRGTEAFF.

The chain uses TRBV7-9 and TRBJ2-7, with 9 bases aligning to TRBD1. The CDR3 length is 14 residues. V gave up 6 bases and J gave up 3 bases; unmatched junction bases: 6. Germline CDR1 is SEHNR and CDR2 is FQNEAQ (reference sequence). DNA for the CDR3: TGTGCCAGCAGACAGGGGGCAAATCACTACGAGCAGTACTTC. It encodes CASRQGANHYEQYF.

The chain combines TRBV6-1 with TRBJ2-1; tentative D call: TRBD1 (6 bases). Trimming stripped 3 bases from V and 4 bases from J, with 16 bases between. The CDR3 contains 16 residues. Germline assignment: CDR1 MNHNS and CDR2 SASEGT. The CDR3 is CASSDNRVRRYNEQFF. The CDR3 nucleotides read TGTGCCAGCAGTGACAACAGGGTCCGGCGATACAATGAGCAGTTCTTC.

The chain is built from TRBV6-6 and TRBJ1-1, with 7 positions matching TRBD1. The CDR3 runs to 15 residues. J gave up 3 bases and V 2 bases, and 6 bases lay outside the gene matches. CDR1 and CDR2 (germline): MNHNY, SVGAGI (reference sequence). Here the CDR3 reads CASSYHGQAYTEAFF. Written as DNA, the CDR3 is TGTGCCAGCAGTTACCACGGACAGGCGTACACTGAAGCTTTCTTT.

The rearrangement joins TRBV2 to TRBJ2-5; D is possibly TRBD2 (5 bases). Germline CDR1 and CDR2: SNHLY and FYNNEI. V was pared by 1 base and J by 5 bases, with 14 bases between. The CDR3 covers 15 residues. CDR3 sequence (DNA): TGTGCCAGCAGTGAAGGAGGGCAGGTGGGCGAGACCCAGTACTTC. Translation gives CASSEGGQVGETQYF.

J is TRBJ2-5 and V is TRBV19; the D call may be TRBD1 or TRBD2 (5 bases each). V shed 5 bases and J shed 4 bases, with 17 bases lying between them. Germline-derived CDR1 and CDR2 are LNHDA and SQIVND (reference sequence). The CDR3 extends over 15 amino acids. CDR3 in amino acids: CASSPGTMSRETQYF. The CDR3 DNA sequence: TGTGCCAGTAGTCCCGGGACGATGTCCCGAGAGACCCAGTACTTC.

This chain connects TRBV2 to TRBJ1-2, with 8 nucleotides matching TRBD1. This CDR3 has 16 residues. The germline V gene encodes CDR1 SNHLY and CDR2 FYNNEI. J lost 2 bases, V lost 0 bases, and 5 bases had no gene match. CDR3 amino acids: CASSEAPQGANYGYTF. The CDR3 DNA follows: TGTGCCAGCAGTGAAGCGCCTCAGGGGGCCAACTATGGCTACACCTTC. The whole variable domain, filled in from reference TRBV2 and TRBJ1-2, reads EPEVTQTPSHQVTQMGQEVILRCVPISNHLYFYWYRQILGQKVEFLVSFYNNEISEKSEIFDDQFSVERPDGSNFTLKIRSTKLEDSAMYFCASSEAPQGANYGYTFGSGTRLTVV.

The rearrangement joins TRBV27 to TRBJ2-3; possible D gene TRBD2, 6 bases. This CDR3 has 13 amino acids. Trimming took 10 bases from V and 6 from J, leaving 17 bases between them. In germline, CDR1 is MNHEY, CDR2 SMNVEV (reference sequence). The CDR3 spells CATGTWSDDTQYF. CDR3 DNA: TGTGCCACCGGGACTTGGAGTGATGATACGCAGTATTTT.

CDR3 DNA sequence: TGTGCCAGCAGCCCGGGGGCCGGGGCCGGCACTGAAGCTTTCTTT. Amino acid sequence: CASSPGAGAGTEAFF. The rearrangement uses TRBV9 and TRBJ1-1; possible D gene TRBD1, 6 bases. The CDR3 loop spans 15 amino acids. The V end was cut by 4 bases, the J end by 4 bases, with 17 bases between. CDR1 and CDR2 from the germline V gene are SGDLS and YYNGEE.

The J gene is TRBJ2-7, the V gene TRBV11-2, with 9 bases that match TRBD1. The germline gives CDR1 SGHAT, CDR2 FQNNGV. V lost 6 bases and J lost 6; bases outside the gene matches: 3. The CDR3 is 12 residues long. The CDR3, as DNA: TGTGCCAGCAGGGACAGGGGTGGCGAGCAGTACTTC. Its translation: CASRDRGGEQYF. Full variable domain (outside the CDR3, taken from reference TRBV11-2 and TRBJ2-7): EAGVAQSPRYKIIEKRQSVAFWCNPISGHATLYWYQQILGQGPKLLIQFQNNGVVDDSQLPKDRFSAERLKGVDSTLKIQPAKLEDSAVYLCASRDRGGEQYFGPGTRLTVT.

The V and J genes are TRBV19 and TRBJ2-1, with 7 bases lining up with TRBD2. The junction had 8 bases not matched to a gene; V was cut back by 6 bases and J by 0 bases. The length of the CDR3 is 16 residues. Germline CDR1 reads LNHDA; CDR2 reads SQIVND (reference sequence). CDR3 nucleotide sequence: TGTGCCAGTAGCCCGGGACTACTGGGCTCCTACAATGAGCAGTTCTTC. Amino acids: CASSPGLLGSYNEQFF.

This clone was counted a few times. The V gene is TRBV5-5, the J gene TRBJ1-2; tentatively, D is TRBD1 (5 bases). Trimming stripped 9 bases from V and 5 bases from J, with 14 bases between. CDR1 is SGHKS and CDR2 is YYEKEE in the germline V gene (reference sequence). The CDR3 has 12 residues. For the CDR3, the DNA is TGTGCCACCGAAGGAGGACATTATGGCTACACCTTC. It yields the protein CATEGGHYGYTF.